This T cell receptor beta chain comes out of a study of T cell responses to AZD1222 COVID-19 vaccine. Study-wide findings and caveats: At 160-218 and 743-854, vaccine-associated CD4 TCRs were dominant, and they spanned spike. White British ancestry dominated among donors, who included more females, and clonal diversity was possibly underestimated.

The repertoire was sequenced with immunoSEQ multiplex PCR; TCRdb's copy has only in-frame clones and lacks some. In the table there are approximately 150,000 clones, approximately 90% of which are singletons. This clone was seen more than once but under ten times. The antigen remains unidentified. The germline V gene has CDR1 KGHSH and CDR2 LQKENI. The CDR3 runs to 11 residues. J lost 11 bases, V lost 3 bases, and 1 base had no gene match. The sample consisted of peripheral blood, taken on day 0 of AZD1222 vaccination. This TCR was recovered from an adult in good health. The gene calls are TRBV18 and TRBJ2-7; 10 bases agree with TRBD1. CDR3: CASSPGQGEYF. The CDR3 bases are TGTGCCAGCTCACCCGGACAGGGGGAGTACTTC.